This T cell receptor (beta chain) was identified in a study of Graves' ophthalmopathy and Graves' hyperthyroidism (dated by TCRdb to 2016 to 2019). With regard to the full study: Peripheral blood was collected before any treatment was given, at the time of initial diagnosis. To tell Graves' ophthalmopathy apart from Graves' hyperthyroidism, and to predict which patients would progress to ophthalmopathy, the study relied on TCR beta repertoire signatures. In total, 120 to 150 blood samples were TCR-sequenced: fewer than 50 ophthalmopathy, approximately 80 hyperthyroidism and about 17 hyperthyroidism-to-ophthalmopathy patients. To explore V-J signatures distinguishing ophthalmopathy from hyperthyroidism, a discovery set of about 99 patients (fewer than 45 ophthalmopathy, over 55 stable hyperthyroidism) was enrolled. The independent validation cohort included under 20 hyperthyroidism patients plus 17 patients who later progressed from hyperthyroidism to ophthalmopathy. In more than five hyperthyroidism patients, the T-cell repertoires found in thyroid tissue were compared with those found in blood. After sampling, hyperthyroidism patients received methimazole starting at 30 mg daily, and ophthalmopathy patients received high-dose intravenous methylprednisolone. The roughly 100 discovery patients were divided at random into training and test sets in a 7:3 ratio. Summary of the overall study and its limitations: Ophthalmopathy was separated from stable hyperthyroidism by the 13-signature model with around 88% sensitivity and about 81% specificity in cross-validation and with 80%/75% in the test set. In validation, the model predicted ophthalmopathy progression with about 64% sensitivity and around 72% specificity; fewer than 15 predicted patients were CT-confirmed with GO in a median of roughly 6.8 months. No statistical method was used to set the sample size in advance, and the investigators knew which group each participant was assigned to. Most of the expanded thyroid clonotypes with a frequency above 0.001 were also detected in blood, and it was suggested that the thyroid immune response may be reflected by blood repertoires.

TCR beta CDR3 regions were amplified from RNA transcripts for repertoire sequencing. HTBI primers and the Qiagen OneStep RT-PCR kit were used in a first-round RT-PCR, which was followed by a second-round multiplex PCR, size selection and purification. Sequencing of the libraries was carried out on an Illumina HiSeq2000 in paired-end mode with 100 bp reads. Concerning the study's data processing: SOAPnuke was used to process the reads, throwing out any read that had adapters, had uncalled bases, had a mean Phred below 15, or lacked an exact constant-primer or identifier match. COPE v1.2.5 was used to merge high-quality paired reads. Each unique nucleotide sequence was defined as a clonotype, and clonotypes were aligned to IMGT TRB V, D and J references with MiTCR v1.1. The analysis was limited to V-J combinations with a frequency above 0.0001, which together covered more than 99% of repertoires. For each V-J combination, a TCR clonal expansion and chaos score was defined as the ratio of F50 clonal expansion to chaos observed in the TCRdist matrix. Features were reduced by Welch's t-statistics and random forest to more than 10 V-J combinations, which fed a naive Bayes classifier. The similarity between thyroid and blood repertoires was quantified using the Morisita-Horn index. Clones were called with MiXCR by TCRdb after fastp trimmed the public reads at Q25, and only in-frame beta chains were retained. Rows matching on CDR3 protein sequence are summarized as one entry with the most common DNA and genes. The V and J calls here are based on TCRdb, not the publication. The sample table lists about 480,000 distinct CDR3 sequences, approximately 15% of them with a count of one. Clones ranked in the top ten supply roughly 9.8% of the sample.

Ophthalmopathy patients were characterized by moderately to severely active disease, a Clinical Activity Score of at least 3, a NOSPECS grade of at least 4, and a disease duration under 3 months. Anyone with other autoimmune diseases, uncontrolled infections, pregnancy or lactation was excluded from the study. Clinical symptoms, serum thyroxine, TRAb, thyroid ultrasound and orbital computed tomography formed the basis of the diagnosis. Using Ficoll-Paque density gradient centrifugation, PBMCs were isolated from about 9.4 ml of fresh peripheral blood. Total RNA was extracted with Trizol reagent and quality-checked on an Agilent 2100 Bioanalyzer. Turning to this clonotype: The target of this receptor is not known. Per-nucleotide qualities are absent, and no much larger clonotype sits a single base away.

This clonotype originated in a woman aged 25 to 45 with Graves' ophthalmopathy. Donor details come from another sample of the same person, matched by shared clones. The sequencing sample was made of blood.

The CDR3 protein: CASSRGLRSSPLHF. The DNA sequence is as follows: TGTGCCAGCAGTCGGGGACTCAGGTCCTCACCCCTCCACTTT. The rearranged segments are TRBV6-1 and TRBJ1-6; the D region possibly corresponds to TRBD1 (5 bases align). From the cysteine up to the phenylalanine, the CDR3 has a length of 14 residues. The entry retains the CDR3 DNA only, 42 bases that are in frame from base 1. The junction shows trimming of 5 bases on V and 10 bases on J, plus 15 bases between the germline ends. As encoded in the germline V gene, CDR1 is MNHNS while CDR2 is SASEGT.